Below, 27 T cell receptor beta chains from the same sample are listed, as sequenced in a study of human T cells and chemical hapten exposure. This sample's time point: patch test 2, 6 weeks after DPC sensitization. As for treatment: therapeutic diphenylcyclopropenone sensitization with weekly scalp DPC. TCRdb reanalysed the RACE reads using MiXCR and keeps one entry per CDR3 protein. The table records a few hundred thousand distinct CDR3 sequences, over 6% of them present only once. The specimen was whole blood, collected in connection with sensitization to the hapten diphenylcyclopropenone (DPC). The receptors stem from a woman aged 18 to 35 with alopecia areata. Some clones in this sample may be carry-over from other donors' samples.

As concerns this clonotype: Being one base from a much bigger clone, this may be a read error. This chain links TRBV20-1 with TRBJ1-1; D gene uncertain. The CDR3 contains 11 residues. From germline, CDR1 is DFQATT and CDR2 SNEGSKA (reference sequence). In nucleotides, the CDR3 is TGCAGTGCTAGGGTTGACACTGAAGCTATCTTT. It translates to CSARVDTEAIF.

Only a few counts were recorded for this clonotype. The V call is TRBV23-1, the J call TRBJ1-5; 8 bases line up with TRBD1. TRBV23-1 is an ORF, with its function uncertain. The CDR3 length is 15 residues. With 5 bases clipped from V and 5 bases from J, the junction kept 8 bases outside the gene matches. CDR3 nucleotides: TGCGCCAGCAGTGCCGAGACAGGGGAAGATCAGCCCCAGCATTTT. It is translated as CASSAETGEDQPQHF.

At least ten counts were recorded for this clonotype. J is TRBJ1-6 and V is TRBV12-3 or TRBV12-4; 9 nucleotides align to TRBD1. This CDR3 is 16 amino acids long. Losses at the gene ends were 7 bases for V and 7 bases for J; bases not matched to a gene: 11. For the CDR3, the DNA is TGTGCCAGCATTCCGGGACAGGGAGGGCAGAATTCACCCCTCCACTTT. Translating it yields CASIPGQGGQNSPLHF.

The V and J genes are TRBV11-2 and TRBJ2-3, with 9 bases fitting TRBD2. This CDR3 comprises 15 residues. Germline CDR1 and CDR2: SGHAT and FQNNGV. Unmatched junction bases numbered 3, after V lost 1 base and J lost 4 bases. The CDR3 spells CASSLGGGASDTQYF. CDR3 DNA sequence: TGTGCCAGCAGCTTAGGCGGGGGGGCTTCAGATACGCAGTATTTT. Filled out from reference TRBV11-2 and TRBJ2-3, the complete variable domain reads EAGVAQSPRYKIIEKRQSVAFWCNPISGHATLYWYQQILGQGPKLLIQFQNNGVVDDSQLPKDRFSAERLKGVDSTLKIQPAKLEDSAVYLCASSLGGGASDTQYFGPGTRLTVL.

This rearrangement joins TRBV12-3 or TRBV12-4 to TRBJ2-7, with D maybe TRBD2 (5 bases). The CDR3 has 14 residues. V lost 6 bases to trimming and J lost 2 bases, with 14 bases between them. Here the CDR3 reads CASRAGLGPYEQYF. The CDR3 nucleotides are TGTGCCAGCAGGGCGGGCCTCGGCCCCTACGAGCAGTACTTC.

The chain employs TRBV24-1 and TRBJ2-2; no definite D call. The CDR3 consists of 13 residues. V shed 4 bases and J shed 7 bases, with 9 bases lying between them. CDR1 is KGHDR and CDR2 is SFDVKD in the germline V gene. CDR3 bases: TGTGCCACCAGTGACGTAGTATACGGGGAGCTGTTTTTT. Translating gives CATSDVVYGELFF.

This clonotype occurred a few times. The V call is TRBV3-1, the J call TRBJ1-2; 8 bases are a match to TRBD1. The CDR3 sequence is 14 residues long. CDR1 is LGHDT and CDR2 is YNNKEL in the germline V gene (reference sequence). After removal of 4 bases from V and 5 bases from J, the junction contained 6 bases not matched to a gene. CDR3 bases: TGTGCCAGCAGCCCAAGACAGGGGAGGTATGGCTACACCTTC. Protein: CASSPRQGRYGYTF.

In this sample, this clonotype turned up a few times. The chain joins TRBV4-3 to TRBJ1-2, with TRBD1 matching 7 bases. Germline trimming cut 1 base from V and 2 bases from J; bases unmatched to any gene: 13. The CDR3 has 18 amino acids. The germline V gene encodes CDR1 LGHNA and CDR2 YSLEER. The CDR3 loop reads CASSQGLYRDRENYGYTF. DNA of the CDR3: TGCGCCAGCAGCCAAGGCTTGTACCGGGACAGAGAAAACTATGGCTACACCTTC.

This clonotype has at least ten counts. This sequence joins TRBV27 and TRBJ1-1; no clear D. Germline CDR1 is MNHEY and CDR2 is SMNVEV (reference sequence). The CDR3 totals 15 residues. V was shortened by 4 bases and J by 4 bases, with 16 bases between the two germline ends. The CDR3 nucleotides read TGTGCCAGCAGTTCTGCCCCTTGGAAGGCCACTGAAGCTTTCTTT. It encodes CASSSAPWKATEAFF.

This clonotype was detected ten times or more. This rearrangement joins TRBV6-5 to TRBJ2-3, with 9 positions matching TRBD2. The J segment lost 0 bases and the V segment lost 2 bases, leaving 18 bases of the junction unmatched. This CDR3 contains 21 residues. Germline V gives CDR1 MNHEY, CDR2 SVGAGI. The chain's CDR3 is CASSYTFRLAEITSSTDTQYF. Written as DNA, the CDR3 is TGTGCCAGCAGTTACACTTTCCGACTAGCGGAAATCACTTCTAGCACAGATACGCAGTATTTT.

This chain links TRBV10-3 with TRBJ2-3, with 7 bases aligning to TRBD2. V dropped 0 bases and J dropped 0; count of bases not matched to a gene: 9. Looked up from germline, CDR1 is ENHRY and CDR2 is SYGVKD. This CDR3 region has 18 residues. The CDR3 DNA reads as TGTGCCATCAGTGAGTCAGGGAGTGAGCGGGGAAGCACAGATACGCAGTATTTT. Translated, it gives CAISESGSERGSTDTQYF.

This clonotype was seen more than once but under ten times. J is TRBJ2-2 and V is TRBV7-9; 7 positions match TRBD1. The V gene end was trimmed by 4 bases and the J gene end by 7 bases; junction bases not matched to a gene: 12. This CDR3 contains 16 residues. Germline CDR1 and CDR2: SEHNR and FQNEAQ (reference sequence). CDR3 nucleotides: TGTGCCAGCAGCTACCAGACAGGGTTGTTATTCGGGGAGCTGTTTTTT. It encodes CASSYQTGLLFGELFF.

This clonotype was counted only a few times. The chain employs TRBV5-1 and TRBJ2-1; D perhaps matches TRBD2 (5 bases). Trimming pared 4 bases from V and 6 bases from J, leaving 11 bases between. The CDR3 length is 13 residues. Germline lookup yields CDR1 SGHRS and CDR2 YFSETQ. CDR3: CASSQTTTNEQFF. Here the CDR3 DNA reads TGCGCCAGCAGCCAGACTACGACCAATGAGCAGTTCTTC. Combining the CDR3 with reference TRBV5-1 and TRBJ2-1 gives the whole variable domain KAGVTQTPRYLIKTRGQQVTLSCSPISGHRSVSWYQQTPGQGLQFLFEYFSETQRNKGNFPGRFSGRQFSNSRSEMNVSTLELGDSALYLCASSQTTTNEQFFGPGTRLTVL.

This clonotype was counted ten times or more. The chain recombines TRBV6-6 with TRBJ2-5; no definite D call. The germline CDR1 and CDR2 sequences are MNHNY and SVGAGI (reference sequence). This CDR3 spans 16 amino acids. V lost 2 bases and J 2 bases, leaving 15 bases between the germline ends. CDR3 in DNA: TGTGCCAGCAGTTACCCAGGAGAGGACCGACAAGAGACCCAGTACTTC. It is translated as CASSYPGEDRQETQYF.

This clonotype was detected many times. The V and J genes are TRBV9 and TRBJ1-4; D uncertain. This CDR3 comprises 14 residues. V gave up 0 bases and J gave up 2 bases, with 5 bases separating them. The germline gives CDR1 SGDLS, CDR2 YYNGEE. CDR3 DNA sequence: TGTGCCAGCAGCGTAGGGGTTACTAATGAAAAACTGTTTTTT. This gives the protein CASSVGVTNEKLFF.

This clonotype was observed a few times. The chain couples TRBV10-3 to TRBJ2-3; no firm D call. Germline loops: CDR1 ENHRY, CDR2 SYGVKD. This CDR3 contains 13 residues. Trimming removed 4 bases from V and 6 bases from J, with 11 bases in between. CDR3 amino acids: CAISGSEGDTQYF. The CDR3 DNA sequence: TGTGCCATCAGTGGATCGGAAGGGGATACGCAGTATTTT.

This clonotype appeared a few times. The chain recombines TRBV7-9 with TRBJ2-1; TRBD1 matches 11 bases. V trimming: 5 bases; J trimming: 10 bases; junction bases outside the gene matches: 4. CDR1 is SEHNR and CDR2 is FQNEAQ in the germline V gene (reference sequence). CDR3 length equals 13 residues. Written as DNA, the CDR3 is TGTGCCAGCAGCGCCCGGGACAGGGGGGAGCAGTTCTTC. Translated, it gives CASSARDRGEQFF.

This clonotype has a count of ten or more. The gene calls are TRBV13 and TRBJ2-7; possible D gene TRBD2, 6 bases. This CDR3 spans 14 amino acids. The germline V gene encodes CDR1 PRHDT and CDR2 FYEKMQ (reference sequence). V gave up 8 bases and J gave up 5 bases, with 19 bases separating them. DNA of the CDR3: TGTGCCAGCGGAGAGGGCGGGGCTGTCCACGAGCAGTACTTC. Translated, it gives CASGEGGAVHEQYF.

V and J are TRBV7-3 and TRBJ2-3; D is undetermined. This CDR3 has 15 amino acids. V gave up 5 bases and J gave up 0 bases, with 12 bases separating them. Per the germline V gene, CDR1 is SGHTA and CDR2 is FQGTGA. The CDR3 loop is CASSPGLLSTDTQYF. The CDR3 nucleotides are TGTGCCAGCAGCCCTGGATTACTAAGCACAGATACGCAGTATTTT.

The chain combines TRBV7-9 with TRBJ2-1; 8 positions agree with TRBD1. After removal of 5 bases from V and 1 base from J, the junction contained 4 bases not matched to a gene. The V gene's germline CDR1 is SEHNR and CDR2 FQNEAQ (reference sequence). CDR3 length: 15 residues. The CDR3 region is CASSETGGSYNEQFF. CDR3 sequence (DNA): TGTGCCAGCAGCGAAACAGGGGGGTCCTACAATGAGCAGTTCTTC.

In its sample, this clonotype was seen many times. The V gene is TRBV6-6, the J gene TRBJ1-5, with D tentatively TRBD1 (5 bases). CDR1 MNHNY and CDR2 SVGAGI come from the germline V gene (reference sequence). CDR3 size: 16 residues. V was clipped by 7 bases and J by 0 bases, with 16 bases between them. The CDR3: CASNSRRGISNQPQHF. The CDR3 DNA reads TGTGCCAGCAACTCACGAAGGGGTATTAGCAATCAGCCCCAGCATTTT.

This clonotype was counted a few times. V usage is TRBV20-1 and J usage is TRBJ1-3; 7 nucleotides line up with TRBD1. The CDR3 is 19 amino acids. In germline, CDR1 is DFQATT, CDR2 SNEGSKA (reference sequence). V gave up 5 bases and J gave up 1 base; unmatched junction bases: 20. The CDR3 protein is CSAVRRPWAGGVSGNTIYF. The DNA of the CDR3 is TGCAGTGCTGTTAGGCGCCCTTGGGCAGGGGGTGTTTCTGGAAACACCATATATTTT.

This clonotype showed up many times. This sequence joins TRBV12-3 or TRBV12-4 and TRBJ2-3, with 9 bases lining up with TRBD1. The CDR3 consists of 17 residues. The V gene end was trimmed by 3 bases and the J gene end by 4 bases; junction bases not matched to a gene: 11. The DNA for the CDR3 is TGTGCCAGCAGTTTTGGGGACAGGGCGATTTCTTCAGATACGCAGTATTTT. The encoded protein is CASSFGDRAISSDTQYF.

This chain joins TRBV28 and TRBJ1-6; D not certain. This CDR3 has 15 amino acids. Germline lookup yields CDR1 MDHEN and CDR2 SYDVKM. V was trimmed by 7 bases and J by 0 bases, leaving 10 bases between them. CDR3 sequence (DNA): TGTGCCAGCAACCCCGAGGCCTCCTATAATTCACCCCTCCACTTT. Residues: CASNPEASYNSPLHF.

This clonotype was counted only a few times. This rearrangement joins TRBV2 to TRBJ2-7, with D perhaps matching TRBD1 (5 bases). The germline V and J ends were trimmed by 8 bases and 3 bases, with 17 bases remaining between them. CDR1 is SNHLY and CDR2 is FYNNEI in the germline V gene. This CDR3 region has 14 residues. CDR3 DNA: TGTGCCAGCGTTCCTAAGGGGTACAACTACGAGCAGTACTTC. Translating gives CASVPKGYNYEQYF.

The table lists this clonotype with a few counts. The chain couples TRBV6-2 or TRBV6-3 to TRBJ2-3; 8 bases agree with TRBD2. Germline V gives CDR1 MNHEY, CDR2 SVGEGT. Losses at the gene ends were 0 bases for V and 5 bases for J; bases not matched to a gene: 10. The CDR3 extends over 17 amino acids. The CDR3 sequence is CASSYSFSPGGGDTQYF. The CDR3 DNA follows: TGTGCCAGCAGTTACTCGTTTTCCCCCGGGGGGGGAGATACGCAGTATTTT.

This clonotype has at least ten counts. V usage is TRBV6-2 or TRBV6-3 and J usage is TRBJ2-3, with D possibly TRBD2 on 6 matching bases. In germline, CDR1 is MNHEY, CDR2 SVGEGT. This CDR3 region has 14 residues. With 4 bases removed from V and 9 bases from J, the gap between germline ends came to 17 bases. CDR3 in amino acids: CASSSAGTLRTQYF. DNA of the CDR3: TGTGCCAGCAGTTCGGCGGGGACGCTTAGAACGCAGTATTTT.